This T cell receptor beta chain was profiled in a study of OX40 agonist ivuxolimab in advanced cancers. Overall study: Patients with hepatocellular carcinoma, melanoma, renal cell or head and neck cancer made up the dose-escalation patients. Findings of the study overall: Within 6 weeks, CD4+ and CD8+ blood T cells expanded clonally at 0.1 to 3.0 mg/kg. Partial responders at 0.1-3.0 mg/kg had among the lowest clonal expansion.

The CDR3 spans 15 residues. Looked up from germline, CDR1 is SGHTA and CDR2 is FQGNSA. V was shortened by 3 bases and J by 0 bases, with 10 bases between the two germline ends. Concerning this clone: Its antigen is currently unknown.

Data came from immunoSEQ multiplex PCR; TCRdb stores just in-frame clones and leaves some out. Among about 74,000 clones listed, more than 70% were seen once. The J gene is TRBJ2-3, the V gene TRBV7-2; TRBD2 might be the D (7 bases). The source of this sequence is an adult with an advanced solid tumor such as melanoma, head and neck, liver or kidney cancer. Here the sequenced sample was CD4+ or CD8+ T cells sorted from blood, taken in a trial of the OX40 agonist ivuxolimab. CDR3 sequence reads: CASSFGGASTDTQYF. The CDR3 coding sequence is TGTGCCAGCAGCTTTGGGGGGGCAAGCACAGATACGCAGTATTTT. The variable domain in full, with the rest retrieved from reference TRBV7-2 and TRBJ2-3, is GAGVSQSPSNKVTEKGKDVELRCDPISGHTALYWYRQSLGQGLEFLIYFQGNSAPDKSGLPSDRFSAERTGGSVSTLTIQRTQQEDSAVYLCASSFGGASTDTQYFGPGTRLTVL.